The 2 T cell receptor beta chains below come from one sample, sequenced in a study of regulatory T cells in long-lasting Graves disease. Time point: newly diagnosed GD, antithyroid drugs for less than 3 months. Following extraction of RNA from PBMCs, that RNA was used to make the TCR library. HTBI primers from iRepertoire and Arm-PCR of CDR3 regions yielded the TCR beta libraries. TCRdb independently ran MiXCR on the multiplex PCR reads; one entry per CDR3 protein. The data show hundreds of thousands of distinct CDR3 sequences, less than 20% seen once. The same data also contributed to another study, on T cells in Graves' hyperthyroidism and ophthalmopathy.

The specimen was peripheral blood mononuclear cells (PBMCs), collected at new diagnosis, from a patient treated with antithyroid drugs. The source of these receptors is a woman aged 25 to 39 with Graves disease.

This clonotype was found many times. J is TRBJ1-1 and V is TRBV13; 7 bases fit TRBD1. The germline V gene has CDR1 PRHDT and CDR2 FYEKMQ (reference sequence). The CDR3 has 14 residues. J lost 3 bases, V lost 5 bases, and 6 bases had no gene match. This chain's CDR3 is CASSDTGEYTEAFF. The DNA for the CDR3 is TGTGCCAGCAGCGATACAGGGGAGTACACTGAAGCTTTCTTT.

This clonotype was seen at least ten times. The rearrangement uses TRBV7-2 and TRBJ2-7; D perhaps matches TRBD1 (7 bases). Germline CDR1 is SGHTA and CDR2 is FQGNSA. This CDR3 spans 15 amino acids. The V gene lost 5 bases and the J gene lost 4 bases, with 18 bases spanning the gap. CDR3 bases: TGTGCCAGCAGCGCAGCAGCCAGGGGGAGGTACGAGCAGTACTTC. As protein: CASSAAARGRYEQYF. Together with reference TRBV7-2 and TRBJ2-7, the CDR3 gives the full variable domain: GAGVSQSPSNKVTEKGKDVELRCDPISGHTALYWYRQSLGQGLEFLIYFQGNSAPDKSGLPSDRFSAERTGGSVSTLTIQRTQQEDSAVYLCASSAAARGRYEQYFGPGTRLTVT.